The 2 T cell receptor beta chains presented below share a single source sample, sequenced in a study of beta chain features in type 1 diabetes. Study observations and caveats: Within each of all four CD4+ subsets, Type 1 diabetes patients had TCRB CDR3s that were moderately but significantly shorter.

Reverse transcribing all isolated RNA meant expressed TCRB transcripts were sequenced. Method: immunoSEQ multiplex PCR; TCRdb's copy keeps in-frame clones and lacks some. The repertoire includes over 200,000 clones, approximately 10% of them detected once, and approximately 0.017% sits in the top ten. What these receptors recognize is not known. Source material: naive CD4+ T cells from blood. The receptors originated from a man aged 25 to 40 with type 1 diabetes.

This clone has only a few counts. The chain joins TRBV11-2 to TRBJ1-1; D might be TRBD1 (5 bases). Trimming cost V 0 bases and J 10 bases, with 12 bases left between them. CDR1 SGHAT and CDR2 FQNNGV come from the germline V gene. The CDR3 consists of 13 residues. Here the CDR3 reads CASSLDGQGRAFF. The CDR3 DNA follows: TGTGCCAGCAGCTTAGACGGCCAGGGCCGAGCTTTCTTT.

The chain recombines TRBV5-1 with TRBJ1-4; no definite D call. Germline values: CDR1 SGHRS, CDR2 YFSETQ. Trimming removed 4 bases from V and 8 bases from J, with 12 bases in between. CDR3 length: 13 residues. The CDR3 loop reads CASSPGETEKLFF. The CDR3 DNA reads TGCGCCAGCAGCCCGGGTGAGACCGAAAAACTGTTTTTT.